The text below deals with one T cell receptor (beta chain). Its antigen is unidentified. This sample is part of a study of lymphopenia after photon versus proton radiotherapy. Clones were sequenced by immunoSEQ multiplex PCR, and TCRdb holds only the in-frame ones, with some missing. The table lists approximately 160,000 clones, 70% to 90% of them singletons. Study conclusions and caveats: Photon-treated patients lost naive T cells and TCR diversity; proton-treated stayed stable. Only patients who died were analyzed for survival; proton advantage is unproven.

The trim removed 4 bases at V and 5 bases at J, leaving 11 bases unmatched. The CDR3 is 15 amino acids. Germline CDR1 is SGHDT and CDR2 is YYEEEE. The chain has TRBV5-6 and TRBJ1-2; 7 bases match TRBD1. This clonotype was sampled from a man aged 50-60 years with gastric cancer. The material sequenced was peripheral blood, taken from a patient treated with photon-based radiotherapy. Written as DNA, the CDR3 is TGTGCCAGCAGCCTCTATGGACAGGCCCCTTATGGCTACACCTTC. Translated, it gives CASSLYGQAPYGYTF.